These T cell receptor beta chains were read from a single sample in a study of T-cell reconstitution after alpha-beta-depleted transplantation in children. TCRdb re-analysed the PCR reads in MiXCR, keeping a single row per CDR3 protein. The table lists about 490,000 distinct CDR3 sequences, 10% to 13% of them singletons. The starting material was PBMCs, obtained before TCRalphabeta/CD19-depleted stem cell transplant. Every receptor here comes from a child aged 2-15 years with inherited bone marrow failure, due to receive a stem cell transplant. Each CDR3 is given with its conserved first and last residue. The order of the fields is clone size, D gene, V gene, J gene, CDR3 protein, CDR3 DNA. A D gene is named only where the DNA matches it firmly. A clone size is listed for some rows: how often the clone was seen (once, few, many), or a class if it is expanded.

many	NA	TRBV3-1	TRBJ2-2	CASSQVGGRGGELFF	TGTGCCAGCAGCCAAGTAGGCGGGCGAGGCGGGGAGCTGTTTTTT
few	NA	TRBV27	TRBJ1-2	CASSPENPADYYGYTF	TGTGCCAGCAGCCCGGAAAACCCGGCTGACTACTATGGCTACACCTTC
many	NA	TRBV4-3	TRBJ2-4	CASSQESRENIQYF	TGCGCCAGCAGCCAAGAATCGAGAGAAAACATTCAGTACTTC
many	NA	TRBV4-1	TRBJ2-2	CASSHNMNTGELFF	TGCGCCAGCAGCCATAACATGAACACCGGGGAGCTGTTTTTT
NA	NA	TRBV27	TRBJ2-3	CASSLDYTSSTDTQYF	TGTGCCAGCAGTTTAGACTACACGAGCAGCACAGATACGCAGTATTTT
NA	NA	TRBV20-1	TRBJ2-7	CSAAARSFSYEQYF	TGCAGTGCAGCCGCACGTAGTTTTTCCTACGAGCAGTACTTC
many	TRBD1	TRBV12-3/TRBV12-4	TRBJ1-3	CASSLGQGRRNTIYF	TGTGCCAGCAGTCTCGGACAGGGGCGTCGGAACACCATATATTTT
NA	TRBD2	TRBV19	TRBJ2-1	CASREGLAAYNEQFF	TGTGCCAGTAGGGAGGGTCTAGCGGCCTACAATGAGCAGTTCTTC
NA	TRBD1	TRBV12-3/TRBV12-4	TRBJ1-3	CASSLSQGNTIYF	TGTGCCAGCAGTCTCTCACAGGGGAACACCATATATTTT
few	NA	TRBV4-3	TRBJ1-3	CASSPGVAGNTIYF	TGCGCCAGCAGTCCTGGGGTTGCTGGAAACACCATATATTTT
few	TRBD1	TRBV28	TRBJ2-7	CASSLPRTGYDEQYF	TGTGCCAGCAGTTTGCCTCGGACAGGTTACGACGAGCAGTACTTC
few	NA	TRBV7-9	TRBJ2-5	CASSSPLSETQYF	TGTGCCAGCAGCTCTCCCCTTTCCGAGACCCAGTACTTC